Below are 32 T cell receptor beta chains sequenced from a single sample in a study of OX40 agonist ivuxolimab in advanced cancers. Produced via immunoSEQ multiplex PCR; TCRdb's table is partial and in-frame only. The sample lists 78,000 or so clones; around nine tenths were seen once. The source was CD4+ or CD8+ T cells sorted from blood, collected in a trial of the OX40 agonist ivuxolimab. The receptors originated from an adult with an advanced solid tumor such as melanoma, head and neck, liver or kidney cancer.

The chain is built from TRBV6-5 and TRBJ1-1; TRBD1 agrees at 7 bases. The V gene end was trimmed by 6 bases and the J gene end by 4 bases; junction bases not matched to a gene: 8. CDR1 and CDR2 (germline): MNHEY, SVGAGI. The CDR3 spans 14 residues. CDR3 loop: CASSRDRVSTEAFF. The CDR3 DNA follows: TGTGCCAGCAGCCGCGACAGGGTAAGCACTGAAGCTTTCTTT.

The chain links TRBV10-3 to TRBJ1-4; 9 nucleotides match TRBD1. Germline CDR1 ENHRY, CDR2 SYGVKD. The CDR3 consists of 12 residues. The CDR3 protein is CASGTGNEKLFF. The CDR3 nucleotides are TGTGCATCAGGGACAGGGAATGAAAAACTGTTTTTT.

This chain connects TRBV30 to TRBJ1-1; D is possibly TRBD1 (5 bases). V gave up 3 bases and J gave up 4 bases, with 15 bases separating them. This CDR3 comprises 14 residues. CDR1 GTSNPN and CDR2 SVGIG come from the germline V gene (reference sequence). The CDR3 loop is CAWSLTGRSTEAFF. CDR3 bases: TGTGCCTGGAGCCTAACGGGACGGAGCACTGAAGCTTTCTTT.

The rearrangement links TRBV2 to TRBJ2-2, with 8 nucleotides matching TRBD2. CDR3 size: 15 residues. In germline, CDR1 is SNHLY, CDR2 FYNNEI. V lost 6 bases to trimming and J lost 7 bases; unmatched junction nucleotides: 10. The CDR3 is CASRPTGLGGGELFF. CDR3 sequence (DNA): TGTGCCAGCAGGCCGACGGGACTAGGTGGCGGGGAGCTGTTTTTT.

The DNA of the CDR3 is TGTGCCAGCAGCCCCGGGATTCTAGCGGGAGGATCGACATACAATGAGCAGTTCTTC. Protein: CASSPGILAGGSTYNEQFF. The rearrangement uses TRBV9 and TRBJ2-1; 11 nucleotides align to TRBD2. Trimming removed 4 bases from V and 4 bases from J; junction bases left unmatched: 16. Germline V gene sequence: CDR1 SGDLS, CDR2 YYNGEE. This CDR3 has 19 residues.

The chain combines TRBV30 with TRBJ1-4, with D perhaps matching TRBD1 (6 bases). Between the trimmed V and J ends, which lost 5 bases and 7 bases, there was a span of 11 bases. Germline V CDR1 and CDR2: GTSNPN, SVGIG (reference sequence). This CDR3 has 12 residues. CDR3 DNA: TGTGCCTGGGCCGGAGGGGGTGAAAAACTGTTTTTT. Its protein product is CAWAGGGEKLFF.

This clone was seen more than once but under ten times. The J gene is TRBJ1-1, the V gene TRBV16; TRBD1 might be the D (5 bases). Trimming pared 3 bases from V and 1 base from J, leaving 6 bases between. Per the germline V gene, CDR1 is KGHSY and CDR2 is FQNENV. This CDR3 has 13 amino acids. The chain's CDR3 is CASSQGRNTEAFF. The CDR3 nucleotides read TGTGCCAGCAGCCAGGGGCGGAACACTGAAGCTTTCTTT.

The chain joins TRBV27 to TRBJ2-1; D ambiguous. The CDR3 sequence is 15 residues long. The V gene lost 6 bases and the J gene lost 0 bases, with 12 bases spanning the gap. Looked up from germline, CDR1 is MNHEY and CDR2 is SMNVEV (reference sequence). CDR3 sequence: CASRYKPDSYNEQFF. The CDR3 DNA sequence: TGTGCCAGCAGATATAAACCGGACTCCTACAATGAGCAGTTCTTC.

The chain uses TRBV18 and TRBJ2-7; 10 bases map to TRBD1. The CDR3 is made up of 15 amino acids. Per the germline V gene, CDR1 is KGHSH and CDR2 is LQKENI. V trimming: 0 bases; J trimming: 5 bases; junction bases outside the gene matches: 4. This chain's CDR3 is CASSPPETGGHEQYF. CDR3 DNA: TGTGCCAGCTCACCACCCGAGACAGGGGGCCACGAGCAGTACTTC.

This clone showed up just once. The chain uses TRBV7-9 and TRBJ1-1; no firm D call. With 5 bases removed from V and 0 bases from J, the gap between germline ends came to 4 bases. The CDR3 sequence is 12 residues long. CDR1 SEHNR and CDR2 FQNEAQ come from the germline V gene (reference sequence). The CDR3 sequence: CASSLMNTEAFF. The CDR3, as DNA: TGTGCCAGCAGCCTGATGAACACTGAAGCTTTCTTT.

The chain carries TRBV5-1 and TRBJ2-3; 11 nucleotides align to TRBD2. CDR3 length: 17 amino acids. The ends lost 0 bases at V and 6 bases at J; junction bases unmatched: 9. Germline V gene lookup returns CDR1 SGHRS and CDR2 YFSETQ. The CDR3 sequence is CASSLALSGRAKDTQYF. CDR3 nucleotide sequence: TGCGCCAGCAGCTTGGCCCTTAGCGGGAGGGCCAAGGATACGCAGTATTTT.

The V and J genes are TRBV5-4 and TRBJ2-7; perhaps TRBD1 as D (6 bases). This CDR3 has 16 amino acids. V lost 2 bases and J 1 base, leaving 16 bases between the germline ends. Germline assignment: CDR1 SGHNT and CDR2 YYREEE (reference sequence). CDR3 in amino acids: CASSFGGQRGSYEQYF. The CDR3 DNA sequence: TGTGCCAGCAGCTTTGGAGGACAGAGGGGATCCTACGAGCAGTACTTC.

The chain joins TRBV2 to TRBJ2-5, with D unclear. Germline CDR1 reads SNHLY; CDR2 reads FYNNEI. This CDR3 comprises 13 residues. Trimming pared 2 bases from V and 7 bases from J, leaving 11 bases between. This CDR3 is CASSELGRGTQYF. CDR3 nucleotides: TGTGCCAGCAGTGAACTTGGCCGAGGGACCCAGTACTTC. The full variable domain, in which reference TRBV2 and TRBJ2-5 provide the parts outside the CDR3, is EPEVTQTPSHQVTQMGQEVILRCVPISNHLYFYWYRQILGQKVEFLVSFYNNEISEKSEIFDDQFSVERPDGSNFTLKIRSTKLEDSAMYFCASSELGRGTQYFGPGTRLLVL.

The CDR3 here is CASSPGGGRTEAFF. In DNA form, the CDR3 reads TGTGCCAGCAGCCCTGGCGGGGGGCGGACTGAAGCTTTCTTT. The chain links TRBV5-5 to TRBJ1-1; tentatively, D is TRBD1 (6 bases). The V end was cut by 4 bases, the J end by 5 bases, with 15 bases between. The CDR3 length is 14 residues. Germline values: CDR1 SGHKS, CDR2 YYEKEE (reference sequence).

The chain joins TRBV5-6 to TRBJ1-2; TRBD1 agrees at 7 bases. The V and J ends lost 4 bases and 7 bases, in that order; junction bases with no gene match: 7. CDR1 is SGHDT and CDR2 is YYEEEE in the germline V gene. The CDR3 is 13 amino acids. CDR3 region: CASSPDRVPGYTF. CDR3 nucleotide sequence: TGTGCCAGCAGCCCCGACAGGGTGCCTGGCTACACCTTC.

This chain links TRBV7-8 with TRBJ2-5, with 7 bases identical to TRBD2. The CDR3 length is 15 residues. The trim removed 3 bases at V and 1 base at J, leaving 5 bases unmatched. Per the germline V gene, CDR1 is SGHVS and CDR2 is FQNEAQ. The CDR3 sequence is CASSFQRGRQETQYF. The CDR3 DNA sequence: TGTGCCAGCAGCTTTCAGCGGGGCCGCCAAGAGACCCAGTACTTC.

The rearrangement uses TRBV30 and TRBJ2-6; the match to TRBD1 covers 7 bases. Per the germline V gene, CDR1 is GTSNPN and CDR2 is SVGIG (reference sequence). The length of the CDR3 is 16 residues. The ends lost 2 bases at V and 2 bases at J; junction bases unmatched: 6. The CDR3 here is CAWSNRGFPGANVLTF. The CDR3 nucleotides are TGTGCCTGGAGTAACAGGGGCTTTCCTGGGGCCAACGTCCTGACTTTC.

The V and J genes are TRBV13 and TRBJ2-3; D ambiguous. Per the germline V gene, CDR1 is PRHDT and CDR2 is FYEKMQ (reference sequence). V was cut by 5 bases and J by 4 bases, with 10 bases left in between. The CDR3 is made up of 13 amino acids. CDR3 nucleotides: TGTGCCAGCAGCACGAGAAGGGCAGATACGCAGTATTTT. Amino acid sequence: CASSTRRADTQYF. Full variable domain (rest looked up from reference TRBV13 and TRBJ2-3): AAGVIQSPRHLIKEKRETATLKCYPIPRHDTVYWYQQGPGQDPQFLISFYEKMQSDKGSIPDRFSAQQFSDYHSELNMSSLELGDSALYFCASSTRRADTQYFGPGTRLTVL.

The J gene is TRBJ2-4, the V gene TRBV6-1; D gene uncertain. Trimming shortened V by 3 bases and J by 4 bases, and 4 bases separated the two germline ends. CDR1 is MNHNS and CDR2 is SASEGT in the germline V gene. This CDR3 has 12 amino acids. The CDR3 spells CASSEGKNIQYF. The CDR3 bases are TGTGCCAGCAGTGAGGGGAAAAACATTCAGTACTTC.

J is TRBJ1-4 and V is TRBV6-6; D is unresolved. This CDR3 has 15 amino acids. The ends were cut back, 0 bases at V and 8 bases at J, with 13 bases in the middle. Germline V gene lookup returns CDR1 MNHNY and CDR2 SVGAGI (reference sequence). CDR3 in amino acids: CASSYSHGFNEKLFF. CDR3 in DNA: TGTGCCAGCAGTTACTCGCACGGGTTTAACGAAAAACTGTTTTTT.

The CDR3 region is CASSLQGYEQYF. DNA for the CDR3: TGCGCCAGCAGCCTACAGGGGTACGAGCAGTACTTC. The chain couples TRBV5-1 to TRBJ2-7; TRBD1 agrees at 7 bases. The CDR3 has 12 residues. Unmatched junction bases numbered 2, after V lost 4 bases and J lost 4 bases. Germline CDR1 SGHRS, CDR2 YFSETQ.

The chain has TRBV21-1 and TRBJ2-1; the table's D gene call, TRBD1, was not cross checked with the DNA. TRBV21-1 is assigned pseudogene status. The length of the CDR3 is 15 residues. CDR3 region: CASSTPPTGIYEQFF. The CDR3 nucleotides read TGTGCCAGCAGCACGCCACCGACAGGGATCTATGAGCAGTTCTTC.

CDR3 DNA: TGTGCCAGCAGCGTAGGGGCTAGCGGGGACGGGGAGACCCAGTACTTC. The encoded protein is CASSVGASGDGETQYF. This sequence joins TRBV9 and TRBJ2-5; 9 bases are a match to TRBD2. V was clipped by 0 bases and J by 5 bases; unmatched bases: 8. The CDR3 sequence is 16 residues long. The V gene's germline CDR1 is SGDLS and CDR2 YYNGEE.

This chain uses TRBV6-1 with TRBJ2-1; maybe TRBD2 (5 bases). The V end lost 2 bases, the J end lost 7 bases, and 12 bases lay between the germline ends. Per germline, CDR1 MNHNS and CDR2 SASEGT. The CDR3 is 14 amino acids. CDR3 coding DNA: TGTGCCAGCAGTGAAAGGTGGAGAGGGAATGAGCAGTTCTTC. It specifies CASSERWRGNEQFF.

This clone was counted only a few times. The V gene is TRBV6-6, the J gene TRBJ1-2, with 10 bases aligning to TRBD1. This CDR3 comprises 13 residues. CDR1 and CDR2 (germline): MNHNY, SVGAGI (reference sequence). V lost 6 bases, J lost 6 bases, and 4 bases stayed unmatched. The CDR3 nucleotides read TGTGCCAGCAGAATGGGACAGGGGAATGGCTACACCTTC. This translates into CASRMGQGNGYTF.

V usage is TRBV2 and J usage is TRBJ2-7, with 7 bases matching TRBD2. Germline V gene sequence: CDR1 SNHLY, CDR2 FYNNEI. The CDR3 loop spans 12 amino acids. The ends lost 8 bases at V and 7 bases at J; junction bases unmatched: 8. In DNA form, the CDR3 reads TGTGCCAGCTGGGGAGGGACCTGGGAGCAGTACTTC. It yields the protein CASWGGTWEQYF.

The CDR3 coding sequence is TGTGCCAGCAGCCCTAGGGGTAGCGGGGGGGCCAATGAGCAGTTCTTC. This encodes CASSPRGSGGANEQFF. The V call is TRBV5-6, the J call TRBJ2-1; the match to TRBD2 covers 11 bases. Germline V lookup: CDR1 SGHDT, CDR2 YYEEEE. V lost 4 bases, J lost 6 bases, and 9 bases stayed unmatched. This CDR3 has 16 residues.

The CDR3 DNA reads as TGTGCCAGCAGTTCAACGGGGACAGCTCTGTGGGAAAAACTGTTTTTT. Translated, it gives CASSSTGTALWEKLFF. V and J are TRBV27 and TRBJ1-4; 7 bases are a match to TRBD1. This CDR3 is 16 amino acids long. Germline V lookup: CDR1 MNHEY, CDR2 SMNVEV (reference sequence). The J segment lost 8 bases and the V segment lost 4 bases, leaving 13 bases of the junction unmatched.

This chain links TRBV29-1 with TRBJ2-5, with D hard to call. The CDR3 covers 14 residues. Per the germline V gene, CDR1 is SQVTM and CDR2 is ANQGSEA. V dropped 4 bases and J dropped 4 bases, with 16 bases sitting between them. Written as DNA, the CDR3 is TGCAGCGTTGGTCGGAGCACCGGGCGAGAGACCCAGTACTTC. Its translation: CSVGRSTGRETQYF.

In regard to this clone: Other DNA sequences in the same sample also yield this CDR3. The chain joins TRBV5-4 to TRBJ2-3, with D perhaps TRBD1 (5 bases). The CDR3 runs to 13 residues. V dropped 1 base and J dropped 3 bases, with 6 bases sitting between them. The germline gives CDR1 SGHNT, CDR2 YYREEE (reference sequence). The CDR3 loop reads CASSLTGTDTQYF. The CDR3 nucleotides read TGTGCCAGCAGCTTGACAGGAACAGATACGCAGTATTTT.

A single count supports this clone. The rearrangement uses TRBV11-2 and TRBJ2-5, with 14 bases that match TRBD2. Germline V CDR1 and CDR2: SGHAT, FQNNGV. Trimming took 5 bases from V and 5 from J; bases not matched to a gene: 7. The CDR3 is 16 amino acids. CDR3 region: CASSRLAGGPLETQYF. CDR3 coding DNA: TGTGCCAGCAGCCGACTAGCGGGAGGGCCTTTGGAGACCCAGTACTTC. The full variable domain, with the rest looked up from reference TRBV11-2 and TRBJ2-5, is EAGVAQSPRYKIIEKRQSVAFWCNPISGHATLYWYQQILGQGPKLLIQFQNNGVVDDSQLPKDRFSAERLKGVDSTLKIQPAKLEDSAVYLCASSRLAGGPLETQYFGPGTRLLVL.

The CDR3 spells CASSPGAGNQPQHF. CDR3 bases: TGTGCCAGCAGCCCAGGGGCGGGGAATCAGCCCCAGCATTTT. The rearrangement links TRBV7-8 to TRBJ1-5, with a weak D call TRBD1 (6 bases). Germline CDR1 reads SGHVS; CDR2 reads FQNEAQ. Trimming stripped 5 bases from V and 4 bases from J, with 12 bases between. The CDR3 is 14 residues long. Complete variable domain (other parts from reference TRBV7-8 and TRBJ1-5): GAGVSQSPRYKVAKRGQDVALRCDPISGHVSLFWYQQALGQGPEFLTYFQNEAQLDKSGLPSDRFFAERPEGSVSTLKIQRTQQEDSAVYLCASSPGAGNQPQHFGDGTRLSIL.